Detailed here is one TCR beta chain. Participants came from about two dozen US areas, aged roughly 18 to 89 years. Two negative PCRs, clearance, or symptom resolution had been documented for recovered Cohort 3 donors. The V gene lost 4 bases and the J gene lost 2 bases, with 9 bases spanning the gap. Germline lookup yields CDR1 SQVTM and CDR2 ANQGSEA. The CDR3 sequence is 12 residues long. The data are from a study of blood T cell repertoires in COVID-19. About the study: Sites across the United States, Italy and Spain contributed samples from acute and convalescent COVID-19.

Clones were read by immunoSEQ multiplex PCR, and TCRdb kept only the in-frame ones, dropping some. The sample lists about 440,000 clones; less than 95% were seen once. The specimen sequenced was PBMCs or T cells enriched from blood (not recorded which). The TCR comes from a man in his late teens or twenties who had recovered from COVID-19. The rearrangement uses TRBV29-1 and TRBJ2-7; perhaps TRBD1 as D (5 bases). The CDR3 sequence: CSVADSTYEQYF. The CDR3 nucleotides are TGCAGCGTTGCCGACAGTACCTACGAGCAGTACTTC.